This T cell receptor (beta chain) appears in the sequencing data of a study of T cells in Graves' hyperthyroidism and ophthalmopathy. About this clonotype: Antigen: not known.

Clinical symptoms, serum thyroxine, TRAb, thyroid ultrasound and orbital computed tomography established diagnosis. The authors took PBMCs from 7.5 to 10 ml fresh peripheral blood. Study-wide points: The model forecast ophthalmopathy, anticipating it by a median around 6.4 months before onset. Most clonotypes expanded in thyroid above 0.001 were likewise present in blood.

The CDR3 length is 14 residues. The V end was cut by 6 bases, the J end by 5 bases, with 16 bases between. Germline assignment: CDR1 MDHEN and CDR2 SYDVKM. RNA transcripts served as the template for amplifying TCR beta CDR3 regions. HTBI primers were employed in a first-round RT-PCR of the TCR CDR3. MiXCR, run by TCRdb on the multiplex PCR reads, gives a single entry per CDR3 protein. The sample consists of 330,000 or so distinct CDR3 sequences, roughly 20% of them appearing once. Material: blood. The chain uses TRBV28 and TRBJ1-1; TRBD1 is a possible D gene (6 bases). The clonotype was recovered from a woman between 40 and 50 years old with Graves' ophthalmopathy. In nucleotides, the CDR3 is TGTGCCAGCAGGGGGCTTCAGGGGTCAACTGAAGCTTTCTTT. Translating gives CASRGLQGSTEAFF.